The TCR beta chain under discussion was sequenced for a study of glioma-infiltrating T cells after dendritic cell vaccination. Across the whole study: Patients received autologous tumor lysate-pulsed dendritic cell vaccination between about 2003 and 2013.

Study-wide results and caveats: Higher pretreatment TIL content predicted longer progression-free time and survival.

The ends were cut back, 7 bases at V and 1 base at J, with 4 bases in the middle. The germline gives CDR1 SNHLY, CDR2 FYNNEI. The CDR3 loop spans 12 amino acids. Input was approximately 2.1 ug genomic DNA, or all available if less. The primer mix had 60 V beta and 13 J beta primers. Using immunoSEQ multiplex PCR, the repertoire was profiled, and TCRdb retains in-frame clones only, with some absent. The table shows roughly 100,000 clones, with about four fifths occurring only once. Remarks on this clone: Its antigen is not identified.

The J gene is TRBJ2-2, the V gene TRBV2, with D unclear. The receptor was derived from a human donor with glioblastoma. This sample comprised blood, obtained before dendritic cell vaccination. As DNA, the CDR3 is TGTGCCAGCAAGAGGAACACCGGGGAGCTGTTTTTT. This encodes CASKRNTGELFF.